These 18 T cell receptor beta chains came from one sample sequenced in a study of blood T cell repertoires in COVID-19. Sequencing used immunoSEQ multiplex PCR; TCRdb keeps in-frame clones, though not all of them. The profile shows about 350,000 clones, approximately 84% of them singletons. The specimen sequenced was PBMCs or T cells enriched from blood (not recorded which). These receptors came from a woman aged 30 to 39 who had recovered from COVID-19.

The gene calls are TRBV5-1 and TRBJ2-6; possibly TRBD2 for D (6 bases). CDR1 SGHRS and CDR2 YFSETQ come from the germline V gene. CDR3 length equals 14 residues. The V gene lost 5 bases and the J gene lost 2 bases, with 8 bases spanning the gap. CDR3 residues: CASRGGTGANVLTF. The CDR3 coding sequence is TGCGCCAGCAGGGGGGGAACTGGGGCCAACGTCCTGACTTTC.

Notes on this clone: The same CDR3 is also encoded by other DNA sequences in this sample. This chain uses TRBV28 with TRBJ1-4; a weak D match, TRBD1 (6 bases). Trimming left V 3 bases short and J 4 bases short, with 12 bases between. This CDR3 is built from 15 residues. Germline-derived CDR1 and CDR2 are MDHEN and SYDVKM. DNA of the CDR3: TGTGCCAGCAGTTTCTCTACAGGGCTTAATGAAAAACTGTTTTTT. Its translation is CASSFSTGLNEKLFF.

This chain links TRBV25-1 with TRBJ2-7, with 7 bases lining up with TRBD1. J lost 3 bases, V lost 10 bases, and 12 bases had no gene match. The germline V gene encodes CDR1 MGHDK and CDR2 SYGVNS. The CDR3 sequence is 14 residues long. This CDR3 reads CATEGAGSLYEQYF. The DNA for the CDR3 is TGTGCCACAGAGGGGGCCGGGTCCCTCTACGAGCAGTACTTC.

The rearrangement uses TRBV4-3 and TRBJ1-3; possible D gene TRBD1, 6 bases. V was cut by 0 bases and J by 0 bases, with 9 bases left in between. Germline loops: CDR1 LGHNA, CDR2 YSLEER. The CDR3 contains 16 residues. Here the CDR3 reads CASSQDRGYSGNTIYF. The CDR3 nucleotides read TGCGCCAGCAGCCAAGACAGGGGTTACTCTGGAAACACCATATATTTT.

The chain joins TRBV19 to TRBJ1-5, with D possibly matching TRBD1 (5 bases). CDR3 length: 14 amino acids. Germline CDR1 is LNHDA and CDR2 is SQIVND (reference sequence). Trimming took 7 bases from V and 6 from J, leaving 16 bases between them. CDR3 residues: CASTIGQGLQPQHF. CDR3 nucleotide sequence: TGTGCCAGTACCATCGGGCAGGGACTTCAGCCCCAGCATTTT.

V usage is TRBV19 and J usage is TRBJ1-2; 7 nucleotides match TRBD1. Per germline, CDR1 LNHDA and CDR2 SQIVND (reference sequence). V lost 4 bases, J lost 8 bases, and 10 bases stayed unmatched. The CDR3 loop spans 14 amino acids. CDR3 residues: CASSKDRVESGYTF. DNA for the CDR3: TGTGCCAGTAGTAAAGACAGGGTCGAGAGCGGCTACACCTTC.

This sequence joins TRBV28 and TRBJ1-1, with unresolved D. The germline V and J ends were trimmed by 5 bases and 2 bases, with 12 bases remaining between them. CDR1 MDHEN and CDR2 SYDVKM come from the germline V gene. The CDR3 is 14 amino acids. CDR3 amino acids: CASSPSQANTEAFF. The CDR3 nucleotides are TGTGCCAGCAGTCCGTCGCAGGCCAACACTGAAGCTTTCTTT.

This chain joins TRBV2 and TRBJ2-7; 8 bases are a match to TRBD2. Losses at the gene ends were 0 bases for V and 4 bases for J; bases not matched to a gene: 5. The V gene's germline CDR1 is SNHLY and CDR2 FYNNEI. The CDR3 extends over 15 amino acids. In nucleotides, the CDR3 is TGTGCCAGCAGTGAAGCCAGCGGGGGTCGGTACGAGCAGTACTTC. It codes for CASSEASGGRYEQYF.

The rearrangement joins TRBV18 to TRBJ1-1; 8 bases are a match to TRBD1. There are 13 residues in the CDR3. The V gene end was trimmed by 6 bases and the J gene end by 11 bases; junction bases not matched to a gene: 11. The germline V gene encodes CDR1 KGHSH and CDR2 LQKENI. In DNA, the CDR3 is TGTGCCAGCTCCTCTGACAGGACAGGGTTCGCTTTCTTT. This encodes CASSSDRTGFAFF.

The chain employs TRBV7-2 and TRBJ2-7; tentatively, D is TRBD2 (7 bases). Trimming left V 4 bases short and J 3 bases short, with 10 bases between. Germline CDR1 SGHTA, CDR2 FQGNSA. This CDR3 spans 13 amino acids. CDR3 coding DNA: TGTGCCAGCAGCTGGGAGGGGGGCTACGAGCAGTACTTC. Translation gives CASSWEGGYEQYF.

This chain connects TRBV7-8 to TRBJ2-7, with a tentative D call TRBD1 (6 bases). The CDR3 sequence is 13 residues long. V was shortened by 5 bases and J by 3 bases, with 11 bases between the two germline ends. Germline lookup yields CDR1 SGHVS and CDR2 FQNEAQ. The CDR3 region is CASSRGQYYEQYF. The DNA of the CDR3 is TGTGCCAGCAGCCGAGGACAGTACTACGAGCAGTACTTC.

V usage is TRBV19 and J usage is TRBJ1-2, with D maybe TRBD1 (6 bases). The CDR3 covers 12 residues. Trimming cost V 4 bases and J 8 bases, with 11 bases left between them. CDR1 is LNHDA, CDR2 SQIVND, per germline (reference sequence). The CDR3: CASSSRGGGYTF. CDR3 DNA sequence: TGTGCCAGTAGTAGCAGGGGTGGGGGCTACACCTTC.

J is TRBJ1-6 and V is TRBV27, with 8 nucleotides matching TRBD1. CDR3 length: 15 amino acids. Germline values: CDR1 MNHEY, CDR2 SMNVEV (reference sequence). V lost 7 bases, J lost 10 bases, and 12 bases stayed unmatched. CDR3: CASTPQGGFGSPLHF. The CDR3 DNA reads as TGTGCCAGCACCCCACAGGGGGGATTCGGATCACCCCTCCACTTT.

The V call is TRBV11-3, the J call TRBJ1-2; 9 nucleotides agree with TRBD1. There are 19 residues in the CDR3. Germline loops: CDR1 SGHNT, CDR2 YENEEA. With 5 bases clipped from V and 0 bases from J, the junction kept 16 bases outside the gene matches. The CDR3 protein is CASSPYPDRGGHANYGYTF. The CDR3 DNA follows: TGTGCCAGCAGCCCTTACCCGGACAGGGGAGGACATGCTAACTATGGCTACACCTTC.

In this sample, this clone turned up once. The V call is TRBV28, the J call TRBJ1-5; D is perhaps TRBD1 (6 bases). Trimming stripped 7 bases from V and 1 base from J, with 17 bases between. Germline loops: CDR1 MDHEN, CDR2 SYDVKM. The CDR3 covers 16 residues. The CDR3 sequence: CASTPGHRVSNQPQHF. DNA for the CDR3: TGTGCCAGCACCCCCGGCCACAGGGTGAGCAATCAGCCCCAGCATTTT.

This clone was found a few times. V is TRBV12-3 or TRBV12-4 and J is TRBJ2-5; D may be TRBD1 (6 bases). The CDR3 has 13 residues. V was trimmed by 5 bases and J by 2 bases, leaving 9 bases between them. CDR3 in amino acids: CASSQGQQETQYF. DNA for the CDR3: TGTGCCAGCAGTCAAGGACAGCAAGAGACCCAGTACTTC.

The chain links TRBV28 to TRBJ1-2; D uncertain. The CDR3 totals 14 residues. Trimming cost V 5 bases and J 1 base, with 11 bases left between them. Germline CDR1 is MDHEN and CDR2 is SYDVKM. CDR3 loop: CASSLPSNNYGYTF. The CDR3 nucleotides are TGTGCCAGCAGTCTCCCCAGTAATAACTATGGCTACACCTTC.

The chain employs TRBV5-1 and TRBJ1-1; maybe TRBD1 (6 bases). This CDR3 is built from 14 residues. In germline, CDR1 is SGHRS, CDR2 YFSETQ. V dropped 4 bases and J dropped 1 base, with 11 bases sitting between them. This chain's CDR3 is CASSPGQSNTEAFF. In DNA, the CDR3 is TGCGCCAGCAGCCCTGGACAGTCGAACACTGAAGCTTTCTTT.